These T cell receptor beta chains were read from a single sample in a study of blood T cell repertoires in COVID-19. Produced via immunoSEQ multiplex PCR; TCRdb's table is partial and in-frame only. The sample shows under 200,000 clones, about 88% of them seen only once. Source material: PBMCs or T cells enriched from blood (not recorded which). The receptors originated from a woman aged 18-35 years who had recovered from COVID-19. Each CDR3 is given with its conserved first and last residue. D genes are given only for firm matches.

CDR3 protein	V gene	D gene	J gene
CASSKVPSPKEGYGYTF	TRBV21-1	NA	TRBJ1-2
CAIRDRGQGQPQHF	TRBV10-3	TRBD1	TRBJ1-5
CASSLGGSAKNIQYF	TRBV5-4	NA	TRBJ2-4
CASSQVGLAVETQYF	TRBV4-1	TRBD2	TRBJ2-5
CASRRTGGPMRLHF	TRBV7-2	TRBD1	TRBJ1-6
CASSQEREGGETQYF	TRBV4-2	NA	TRBJ2-5
CASSPTGGADTQYF	TRBV18	NA	TRBJ2-3
CASSRLRGYTGELFF	TRBV6-2/TRBV6-3	NA	TRBJ2-2
CASSPGGLLSTDTQYF	TRBV4-3	NA	TRBJ2-3
CATTGSGTGYGYTF	TRBV15	TRBD1	TRBJ1-2
CASGGGAYNEQFF	TRBV4-1	NA	TRBJ2-1
CASSQEGGRRGSPEAFF	TRBV3-1/TRBV3-2	NA	TRBJ1-1
CSVGYRAGELFF	TRBV29-1	NA	TRBJ2-2
CASSLLVGEQFF	TRBV28	NA	TRBJ2-1
CASHREAAGETQYF	TRBV5-1	NA	TRBJ2-5
CASSLSPGGGGEKLFF	TRBV27	NA	TRBJ1-4
CASSSQRSTEAFF	TRBV7-9	NA	TRBJ1-1
CASSLGPSGTMSYNEQFF	TRBV7-6	TRBD2	TRBJ2-1
CASSLTSGYEQYF	TRBV7-6	TRBD2	TRBJ2-7
CATSDSTDTQYF	TRBV10-3	NA	TRBJ2-3
CASSYPGTSDEQYF	TRBV7-2	TRBD2	TRBJ2-7
CASSLGLLAGGGPGGADTQYF	TRBV5-1	TRBD2	TRBJ2-3
CASSPSGTGTNEQFF	TRBV7-9	TRBD1	TRBJ2-1
CASSGTENTEAFF	TRBV12-3/TRBV12-4	TRBD1	TRBJ1-1
CSASEGARTGELFF	TRBV20-1	TRBD1	TRBJ2-2
CASSLDRLGTSGWITGELFF	TRBV5-1	TRBD2	TRBJ2-2
CASSVAQGSLFF	TRBV9	NA	TRBJ1-4
CASSLGQGANIQYF	TRBV27	NA	TRBJ2-4
CAISRGYEQYF	TRBV10-3	TRBD1	TRBJ2-7
CATSDPGLNQPQHF	TRBV24-1	NA	TRBJ1-5
CASKGTSGLSYNEQFF	TRBV19	TRBD2	TRBJ2-1
CASRRDRGSETEAFF	TRBV6-5	TRBD1	TRBJ1-1
CASSPFTGGGYGYTF	TRBV7-2	TRBD1	TRBJ1-2
CASKKRGYAGNTIYF	TRBV28	NA	TRBJ1-3
CASSLQGSGYTF	TRBV28	NA	TRBJ1-2
CASSPRTTNTEAFF	TRBV19	NA	TRBJ1-1
CASSSGAGGMPYEQYF	TRBV5-1	TRBD2	TRBJ2-7
CASSEVPGDYGYTF	TRBV6-4	NA	TRBJ1-2
CATSARGAGANVLTF	TRBV15	NA	TRBJ2-6
CASRGLAGGPNEQFF	TRBV6-5	TRBD2	TRBJ2-1
CASSVAPQGEAFF	TRBV9	NA	TRBJ1-1
CASSGRLAGGDNEQFF	TRBV27	TRBD2	TRBJ2-1
CASSLSGELFF	TRBV12-3/TRBV12-4	NA	TRBJ2-2
CASNLGQGAYEQYF	TRBV5-1	TRBD1	TRBJ2-7
CAWSVRQGNNSPLHF	TRBV30	NA	TRBJ1-6
CASSELGREQYF	TRBV10-1	NA	TRBJ2-7
CASSGRALTYNEQFF	TRBV6-2/TRBV6-3	NA	TRBJ2-1
CASSLGYSGDTDTQYF	TRBV11-3	NA	TRBJ2-3
CSASDPGTGGGGELFF	TRBV20-1	TRBD1	TRBJ2-2
CASEGGEQFF	TRBV28	NA	TRBJ2-1
CASSILRLAVKAKNIQYF	TRBV19	TRBD2	TRBJ2-4
CASNLGGSNQPQHF	TRBV7-2	NA	TRBJ1-5
CASRETGLGPGELFF	TRBV7-8	TRBD1	TRBJ2-2
CASSPGLPYEQYF	TRBV19	NA	TRBJ2-7
CAEYLREAGELFF	TRBV7-9	NA	TRBJ2-2
CASSQEQTPPANYGYTF	TRBV4-1	NA	TRBJ1-2
CASSLRDSQETQYF	TRBV5-1	NA	TRBJ2-5
CASSQGGSNQPQHF	TRBV28	NA	TRBJ1-5
CASSLTGIEAFF	TRBV2	NA	TRBJ1-1